The 3 T cell receptor beta chains below were found in one sample sequenced in a study of T cell responses to AZD1222 COVID-19 vaccine. Profiling relied on immunoSEQ multiplex PCR, and the TCRdb table lists in-frame clones only, not all of them. The data contain about 140,000 clones, about 86% of them singletons. Sequenced material: peripheral blood, taken on day 0 of AZD1222 vaccination. The receptors derive from an adult in good health.

V is TRBV6-5 and J is TRBJ2-7, with D perhaps matching TRBD1 (7 bases). Germline V gene data show CDR1 as MNHEY and CDR2 as SVGAGI. The CDR3 contains 16 residues. The germline V and J ends were trimmed by 0 bases and 3 bases, with 15 bases remaining between them. CDR3 nucleotides: TGTGCCAGCAGTTACTCTCGGCCAGGGGGGATCTACGAGCAGTACTTC. Translating it yields CASSYSRPGGIYEQYF.

The chain is built from TRBV14 and TRBJ1-1, with no clear D. Germline values: CDR1 SGHDN, CDR2 FVKESK. This CDR3 has 15 residues. The V gene lost 1 base and the J gene lost 0 bases, with 9 bases spanning the gap. CDR3 residues: CASSQGLGMNTEAFF. DNA for the CDR3: TGTGCCAGCAGCCAAGGTCTCGGGATGAACACTGAAGCTTTCTTT.

This clone was counted only a few times. This chain joins TRBV10-3 and TRBJ1-2; 7 bases align to TRBD1. The CDR3 extends over 13 amino acids. The germline CDR1 and CDR2 sequences are ENHRY and SYGVKD. Trimming removed 5 bases from V and 5 bases from J; junction bases left unmatched: 5. The CDR3 DNA is TGTGCCATCAGTCCCGGGACAGAATATGGCTACACCTTC. Residues: CAISPGTEYGYTF.